This paragraph reports one T cell receptor beta chain. Antigen specificity is unknown. Other DNA sequences of this sample code for an identical CDR3. Here immunoSEQ multiplex PCR was the method, and the copy in TCRdb shows in-frame clones only, minus some. The table records 600,000 to 800,000 clones, approximately 72% of them present only once. This sample was included in a study of shared clonotypes between healthy human individuals. Study-level results: Around 5% of naive CD4 clonotypes were shared across a few donors.

The CDR3 extends over 14 amino acids. Per germline, CDR1 SGHRS and CDR2 YFSETQ. The germline V and J ends were trimmed by 5 bases and 0 bases, with 9 bases remaining between them. What was sequenced was memory CD4+ T cells sorted from blood. Regarding subset: CD45RA-negative fraction. The genes are TRBV5-1 and TRBJ2-1; tentatively, D is TRBD2 (5 bases). The receptor was isolated from a woman aged 30 to 39 in good health. The CDR3 DNA reads as TGCGCCAGCAGAACGGGGAACTCCTACAATGAGCAGTTCTTC. Its translation: CASRTGNSYNEQFF.